A single sample gave rise to the 31 T cell receptor beta chains below, sequenced in a study of blood T cell repertoires in COVID-19. Sequencing was performed with immunoSEQ multiplex PCR; in TCRdb, only in-frame clones are kept and a portion is missing. The sample yields roughly 120,000 clones, around three quarters seen once. The sample taken for sequencing was peripheral blood. Source of these receptors: a woman aged 55-70 years with acute or convalescent COVID-19.

V is TRBV4-1 and J is TRBJ2-6; possibly TRBD1 for D (7 bases). V lost 3 bases and J lost 2, with 14 bases in between. This CDR3 has 17 amino acids. The germline V gene has CDR1 MGHRA and CDR2 YSYEKL. CDR3 nucleotide sequence: TGCGCCAGCAGCCAGGGGTCAGGGGGGCCTGGGGCCAACGTCCTGACTTTC. It codes for CASSQGSGGPGANVLTF.

The V gene is TRBV5-1, the J gene TRBJ1-1; no reliable D call. This CDR3 comprises 15 residues. Germline loops: CDR1 SGHRS, CDR2 YFSETQ. The ends were cut back, 1 base at V and 5 bases at J, with 15 bases in the middle. The chain's CDR3 is CASSLWQPPGTEAFF. In DNA, the CDR3 is TGCGCCAGCAGCTTGTGGCAACCCCCGGGGACTGAAGCTTTCTTT. Full variable domain (missing parts from reference TRBV5-1 and TRBJ1-1): KAGVTQTPRYLIKTRGQQVTLSCSPISGHRSVSWYQQTPGQGLQFLFEYFSETQRNKGNFPGRFSGRQFSNSRSEMNVSTLELGDSALYLCASSLWQPPGTEAFFGQGTRLTVV.

The chain couples TRBV29-1 to TRBJ1-1; D unresolved. CDR1 is SQVTM and CDR2 is ANQGSEA in the germline V gene. The V and J ends lost 4 bases and 2 bases respectively, with 14 bases between them. This CDR3 spans 14 amino acids. The CDR3 loop is CSVVSARINTEAFF. For the CDR3, the DNA is TGCAGCGTTGTAAGTGCGCGGATAAACACTGAAGCTTTCTTT.

The chain uses TRBV19 and TRBJ2-1; D possibly corresponds to TRBD2 (5 bases). This CDR3 has 15 residues. The germline gives CDR1 LNHDA, CDR2 SQIVND (reference sequence). Trimming removed 7 bases from V and 3 bases from J, with 16 bases in between. CDR3 region: CASTPRRFDYNEQFF. The CDR3 DNA sequence: TGTGCCAGTACCCCCAGGAGGTTTGACTACAATGAGCAGTTCTTC. Based on the CDR3 plus reference TRBV19 and TRBJ2-1, the full variable domain is DGGITQSPKYLFRKEGQNVTLSCEQNLNHDAMYWYRQDPGQGLRLIYYSQIVNDFQKGDIAEGYSVSREKKESFPLTVTSAQKNPTAFYLCASTPRRFDYNEQFFGPGTRLTVL.

A word on this clone: An end of the junction differs from the germline gene, which may be a read error. The chain is built from TRBV6-2 or TRBV6-3 and TRBJ2-3, with 8 bases fitting TRBD1. The CDR3 length is 16 residues. Looked up from germline, CDR1 is MNHEY and CDR2 is SVGEGT. CDR3 DNA: TGTGCCAGCAGGTACTCAGGGGGCGCTTTTAATGATACGCAGTATTTT. Translated, it gives CASRYSGGAFNDTQYF.

The rearrangement uses TRBV6-5 and TRBJ2-7, with 11 bases that match TRBD2. Germline CDR1 reads MNHEY; CDR2 reads SVGAGI. CDR3 length equals 15 residues. Germline trimming cut 7 bases from V and 4 bases from J; bases unmatched to any gene: 9. The CDR3 protein is CASKRDSGGVYEQYF. The CDR3 DNA sequence: TGTGCCAGCAAAAGAGATAGCGGGGGGGTGTACGAGCAGTACTTC.

On this clone itself: It is unclear where the CDR3 begins or ends on the DNA, so no DNA is shown, and the CDR3 is as TCRdb lists it. The rearrangement uses TRBV12-2 and TRBJ1-1; the D call TRBD1 from the table was never checked on the DNA. TRBV12-2 is a pseudogene locus. From its first to its last residue, the CDR3 has 16 amino acids. CDR3 region: CASRPFAQGSHTEAFF.

This clone came up a few times. The J gene is TRBJ1-2, the V gene TRBV5-4; 9 positions match TRBD1. The CDR3 contains 14 residues. In germline, CDR1 is SGHNT, CDR2 YYREEE (reference sequence). Unmatched junction bases numbered 9, after V lost 4 bases and J lost 8 bases. The CDR3 nucleotides read TGTGCCAGCAGCCTACCGGGACAGGGACTAGGCTACACCTTC. This translates into CASSLPGQGLGYTF.

The rearrangement uses TRBV4-2 and TRBJ1-2, with D perhaps TRBD1 (5 bases). The CDR3 totals 14 residues. The V end lost 8 bases, the J end lost 1 base, and 14 bases lay between the germline ends. From germline, CDR1 is LGHNA and CDR2 YNFKEQ. The DNA for the CDR3 is TGTGCCAGCTCCCTACAGGTAGTTAACTATGGCTACACCTTC. It yields the protein CASSLQVVNYGYTF.

The rearrangement uses TRBV6-2 or TRBV6-3 and TRBJ2-7, with D possibly matching TRBD2 (6 bases). Germline V gene sequence: CDR1 MNHEY, CDR2 SVGEGT. V lost 2 bases to trimming and J lost 5 bases, with 13 bases between them. The CDR3 has 14 amino acids. CDR3 loop: CASSYGPLANEQYF. The CDR3 DNA sequence: TGTGCCAGCAGTTACGGGCCTCTAGCGAACGAGCAGTACTTC.

The gene calls are TRBV6-1 and TRBJ2-5; TRBD2 matches at 7 bases. CDR3 length: 13 amino acids. Germline loops: CDR1 MNHNS, CDR2 SASEGT. Losses at the gene ends were 6 bases for V and 4 bases for J; bases not matched to a gene: 5. CDR3 protein: CASRGGVGETQYF. CDR3 in DNA: TGTGCCAGCAGGGGGGGGGTAGGAGAGACCCAGTACTTC.

The chain combines TRBV24-1 with TRBJ1-1, with D hard to call. V lost 1 base to trimming and J lost 4 bases, with 6 bases between them. The CDR3 has 13 amino acids. Germline-derived CDR1 and CDR2 are KGHDR and SFDVKD. In DNA form, the CDR3 reads TGTGCCACCAGTGATTTTCCGTCCACTGAAGCTTTCTTT. This codes for CATSDFPSTEAFF.

The chain is built from TRBV11-1 and TRBJ2-2; no clear D. Germline CDR1 is SGHAT and CDR2 is FQDESV (reference sequence). The V end lost 7 bases, the J end lost 5 bases, and 14 bases lay between the germline ends. The CDR3 extends over 14 amino acids. CDR3: CASKSSESTGELFF. In DNA, the CDR3 is TGTGCCAGCAAAAGCTCCGAATCAACCGGGGAGCTGTTTTTT.

The chain is built from TRBV19 and TRBJ2-6; 7 nucleotides match TRBD1. Germline V gene sequence: CDR1 LNHDA, CDR2 SQIVND (reference sequence). The V gene end was trimmed by 2 bases and the J gene end by 0 bases; junction bases not matched to a gene: 4. The length of the CDR3 is 17 residues. The CDR3 nucleotides are TGTGCCAGTAGTATATGGCAGGGGGACTCTGGGGCCAACGTCCTGACTTTC. This translates into CASSIWQGDSGANVLTF.

This chain joins TRBV5-1 and TRBJ2-5; possible D gene TRBD1, 6 bases. The CDR3 has 15 residues. V gave up 1 base and J gave up 7 bases, with 17 bases separating them. Germline V gene lookup returns CDR1 SGHRS and CDR2 YFSETQ. CDR3 in amino acids: CASSLLQGQGVTQYF. The CDR3 DNA reads TGCGCCAGCAGCTTGCTACAGGGCCAAGGGGTGACCCAGTACTTC.

V is TRBV4-2 and J is TRBJ2-7, with 8 bases identical to TRBD2. With V trimmed by 1 base and J by 3 bases, 2 bases remained unmatched. The CDR3 runs to 14 residues. Per germline, CDR1 LGHNA and CDR2 YNFKEQ. CDR3 bases: TGTGCCAGCAGCCAAGCGGGGGGGAGCTACGAGCAGTACTTC. Its protein is CASSQAGGSYEQYF.

The chain couples TRBV7-2 to TRBJ2-7, with TRBD2 identical over 8 bases. The germline V gene has CDR1 SGHTA and CDR2 FQGNSA. V dropped 3 bases and J dropped 2; count of bases not matched to a gene: 6. The CDR3 consists of 15 residues. The CDR3 sequence: CASSFFGGEAYEQYF. The CDR3 nucleotides are TGTGCCAGCAGCTTCTTCGGGGGGGAAGCCTACGAGCAGTACTTC.

This chain links TRBV7-2 with TRBJ2-7; D gene unclear. Trimming shortened V by 5 bases and J by 0 bases, and 5 bases separated the two germline ends. The germline gives CDR1 SGHTA, CDR2 FQGNSA. This CDR3 is built from 12 residues. The CDR3 bases are TGTGCCAGCAGCGTTAACTCCTACGAGCAGTACTTC. It encodes CASSVNSYEQYF.

The chain employs TRBV12-5 and TRBJ1-2; 8 bases map to TRBD1. The CDR3 is made up of 13 amino acids. The V segment lost 5 bases and the J segment 14 bases; nucleotides outside the gene matches: 13. Germline assignment: CDR1 LGHNT and CDR2 FRNRAP. The CDR3: CASGTGQGGAPTF. CDR3 nucleotides: TGTGCTAGTGGTACCGGACAGGGAGGGGCCCCGACCTTC.

The sample holds a few counts of this clone. The junction and the germline gene differ at one end; a read error may be behind it. Here the CDR3 reads CASSLSYRGGAF. In DNA, the CDR3 is TGTGCCAGCAGTTTATCATACCGTGGGGGGGCCTTC. The V and J genes are TRBV12-3 or TRBV12-4 and TRBJ2-7, with a possible D match to TRBD2 (7 bases). The CDR3 extends over 12 amino acids.

J is TRBJ1-1 and V is TRBV5-1; 11 bases align to TRBD1. J gave up 5 bases and V 4 bases, and 4 bases lay outside the gene matches. The CDR3 runs 14 residues. CDR1 and CDR2 (germline): SGHRS, YFSETQ. Written as DNA, the CDR3 is TGCGCCAGCAGCGGAGGACAGGGGGCGACTGAAGCTTTCTTT. The encoded protein is CASSGGQGATEAFF.

The chain has TRBV7-2 and TRBJ2-7, with 7 bases fitting TRBD1. The CDR3 has 14 residues. With V trimmed by 5 bases and J by 1 base, 5 bases remained unmatched. Per the germline V gene, CDR1 is SGHTA and CDR2 is FQGNSA. This chain's CDR3 is CASSAPGQSYEQYF. The CDR3 coding sequence is TGTGCCAGCAGCGCCCCGGGACAGTCCTACGAGCAGTACTTC.

V and J are TRBV12-3 or TRBV12-4 and TRBJ1-1; the D gene is possibly TRBD1 (6 bases). This CDR3 spans 12 amino acids. The germline V and J ends were trimmed by 4 bases and 11 bases, with 14 bases remaining between them. The CDR3 DNA reads TGTGCCAGCAGTTGGACTCAGGGGAATGCTTTCTTT. It codes for CASSWTQGNAFF.

V and J are TRBV10-1 and TRBJ2-1, with D possibly being TRBD1 (5 bases). Trimming removed 4 bases at V and 6 bases at J, with 13 bases between. Per the germline V gene, CDR1 is WNHNN and CDR2 is SYGVQD (reference sequence). The CDR3 has 14 residues. The CDR3: CASSGKTERNEQFF. In DNA, the CDR3 is TGCGCCAGCAGTGGGAAGACAGAACGCAATGAGCAGTTCTTC.

V and J are TRBV18 and TRBJ1-1, with TRBD1 matching 11 bases. J was trimmed by 6 bases and V by 3 bases; bases with no gene match: 9. The CDR3 is made up of 16 amino acids. Germline V gives CDR1 KGHSH, CDR2 LQKENI. CDR3 residues: CASSPDRGQGVPEAFF. In DNA, the CDR3 is TGTGCCAGCTCACCGGACCGGGGACAGGGGGTACCTGAAGCTTTCTTT.

The chain links TRBV5-1 to TRBJ1-2, with TRBD1 identical over 11 bases. V lost 3 bases and J lost 4; bases outside the gene matches: 5. The germline V gene has CDR1 SGHRS and CDR2 YFSETQ. This CDR3 is 15 amino acids long. The CDR3 sequence is CASSSGQGDSYGYTF. Here the CDR3 DNA reads TGCGCCAGCAGCTCGGGACAGGGGGACTCCTATGGCTACACCTTC.

This chain connects TRBV9 to TRBJ1-6; 11 nucleotides agree with TRBD1. J was trimmed by 7 bases and V by 3 bases; bases with no gene match: 6. The CDR3 runs 16 residues. CDR1 is SGDLS and CDR2 is YYNGEE in the germline V gene. CDR3 in DNA: TGTGCCAGCAGCGCGGGGGGACAGGGGGTAAATTCACCCCTCCACTTT. This encodes CASSAGGQGVNSPLHF.

This clone was counted a few times. The chain's CDR3 is CASSGTGTGGTEAFF. DNA for the CDR3: TGCGCCAGCAGCGGAACCGGGACAGGGGGCACTGAAGCTTTCTTT. The rearrangement uses TRBV5-1 and TRBJ1-1, with TRBD1 matching over 11 bases. After removal of 4 bases from V and 4 bases from J, the junction contained 6 bases not matched to a gene. CDR3 length: 15 residues. CDR1 is SGHRS and CDR2 is YFSETQ in the germline V gene.

This clone showed up just a few times. The rearrangement joins TRBV27 to TRBJ1-5; 11 bases match TRBD1. The CDR3 covers 14 residues. Germline values: CDR1 MNHEY, CDR2 SMNVEV (reference sequence). Germline trimming cut 2 bases from V and 10 bases from J; bases unmatched to any gene: 4. CDR3 bases: TGTGCCAGCAGTTTAGGGACAGGGGGGGTTCCCCAGCATTTT. Its protein product is CASSLGTGGVPQHF.

The V gene is TRBV7-2, the J gene TRBJ1-1, with TRBD1 identical over 8 bases. The CDR3 covers 12 residues. CDR1 is SGHTA, CDR2 FQGNSA, per germline. J lost 10 bases, V lost 5 bases, and 6 bases had no gene match. The CDR3 region has the DNA TGTGCCAGCAGCCACCGGACAGGGAGAGCTTTCTTT. Translating gives CASSHRTGRAFF. The whole variable domain, filled in from reference TRBV7-2 and TRBJ1-1, reads GAGVSQSPSNKVTEKGKDVELRCDPISGHTALYWYRQSLGQGLEFLIYFQGNSAPDKSGLPSDRFSAERTGGSVSTLTIQRTQQEDSAVYLCASSHRTGRAFFGQGTRLTVV.

This clone was seen once. The CDR3 sequence: CASSLEQLYRGPKTQYF. CDR3 bases: TGTGCCAGCAGCTTGGAGCAACTATACAGGGGTCCGAAGACCCAGTACTTC. J is TRBJ2-5 and V is TRBV5-4, with 7 bases lining up with TRBD1. The ends lost 0 bases at V and 6 bases at J; junction bases unmatched: 14. This CDR3 contains 17 residues. Germline values: CDR1 SGHNT, CDR2 YYREEE (reference sequence).